This T cell receptor (beta chain) was captured in a study of CD8 T cells in Susac syndrome. The CDR3 is 14 residues long. CDR1 is LGHNT and CDR2 is FRNRAP in the germline V gene. The V gene lost 1 base and the J gene lost 5 bases, with 11 bases spanning the gap. Random hexamers were used to reverse transcribe roughly 0.5 to 1 ug of RNA. Amplification of the TCR beta CDR3 was carried out by immunoSEQ multiplex PCR, which spanned a total of 54 Vbeta and 13 Jbeta segments. TCRdb analysed the immunoSEQ multiplex PCR reads with MiXCR anew, one entry per CDR3 protein. The table lists some 240,000 distinct CDR3 sequences, less than 96% of them singletons.

The source material was CD4+ T cells from PBMCs. The sequence derives from a human donor with Susac syndrome. The chain joins TRBV12-5 to TRBJ1-1, with no clear D. CDR3: CASGLGPVGTEAFF. For the CDR3, the DNA is TGTGCTAGTGGTTTGGGCCCAGTGGGGACTGAAGCTTTCTTT.